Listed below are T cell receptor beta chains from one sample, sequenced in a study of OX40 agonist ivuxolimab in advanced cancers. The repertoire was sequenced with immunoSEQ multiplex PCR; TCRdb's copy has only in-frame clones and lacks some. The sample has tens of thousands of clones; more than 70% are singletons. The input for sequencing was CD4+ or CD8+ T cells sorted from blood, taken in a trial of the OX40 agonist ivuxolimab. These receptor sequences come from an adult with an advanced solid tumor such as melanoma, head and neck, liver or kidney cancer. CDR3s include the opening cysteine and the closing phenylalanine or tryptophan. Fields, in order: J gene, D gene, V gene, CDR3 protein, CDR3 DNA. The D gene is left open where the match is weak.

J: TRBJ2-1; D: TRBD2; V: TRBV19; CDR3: CASLFPQTSGGKQFF; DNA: TGTGCCAGTCTTTTCCCCCAGACTAGCGGGGGAAAGCAGTTCTTC
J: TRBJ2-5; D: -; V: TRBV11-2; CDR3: CASSENLAQETQYF; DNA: TGTGCCAGCAGCGAGAACCTAGCGCAAGAGACCCAGTACTTC
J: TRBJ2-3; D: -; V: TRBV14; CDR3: CASSQVGIRTDTQYF; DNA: TGTGCCAGCAGCCAAGTCGGGATACGCACAGATACGCAGTATTTT
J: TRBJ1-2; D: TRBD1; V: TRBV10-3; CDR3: CAISPGQRDYGYTF; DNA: TGTGCCATCAGTCCGGGACAGCGAGACTATGGCTACACCTTC
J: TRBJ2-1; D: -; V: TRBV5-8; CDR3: CASSKGWDNEQFF; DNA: TGTGCCAGCAGCAAAGGGTGGGACAATGAGCAGTTCTTC
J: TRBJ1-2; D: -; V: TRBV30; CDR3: CAWSTSAKGYTF; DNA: TGTGCCTGGAGTACCTCAGCGAAGGGCTACACCTTC
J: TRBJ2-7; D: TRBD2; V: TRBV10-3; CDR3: CAISDTSGRVYEQYF; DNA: TGTGCCATCAGTGACACTAGCGGGAGGGTCTACGAGCAGTACTTC
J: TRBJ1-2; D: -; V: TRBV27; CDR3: CASSLTGWAAIDYGYTF; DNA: TGTGCCAGCAGTTTAACCGGATGGGCCGCCATAGACTATGGCTACACCTTC
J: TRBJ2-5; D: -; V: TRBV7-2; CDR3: CASSPPPGQETQYF; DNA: TGTGCCAGCAGCCCCCCCCCAGGGCAAGAGACCCAGTACTTC
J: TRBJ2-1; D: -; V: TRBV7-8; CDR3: CASSLERQAGTNEQFF; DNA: TGTGCCAGCAGCTTAGAGCGGCAGGCAGGGACGAATGAGCAGTTCTTC